This T cell receptor (beta chain) derives from a study of OX40 agonist ivuxolimab in advanced cancers. Across the whole study: Enrollees could have had prior anti-PD-1, anti-PD-L1 or anti-CTLA-4 therapy, which about 40% had received. One hepatocellular carcinoma and two cutaneous melanoma patients partially responded.

The CDR3 is 15 amino acids. Trimming stripped 5 bases from V and 5 bases from J, with 19 bases between. Germline V gene lookup returns CDR1 SGHRS and CDR2 YFSETQ. The data were produced by immunoSEQ multiplex PCR, yet TCRdb's version contains in-frame clones alone and is incomplete. The sample records 75,000 to 100,000 clones, roughly 90% being singletons. The TCR comes from an adult with an advanced solid tumor such as melanoma, head and neck, liver or kidney cancer. The specimen comprised CD4+ or CD8+ T cells sorted from blood, sampled in a trial of the OX40 agonist ivuxolimab. This sequence joins TRBV5-1 and TRBJ2-5; D may be TRBD2 (7 bases). The CDR3 DNA reads as TGCGCCAGCAGTACCCCGAAACAGGGAGGGGAGACCCAGTACTTC. It yields the protein CASSTPKQGGETQYF.